Presented here are 26 T cell receptor beta chains from one specimen sequenced in a study of blood T cell repertoires in COVID-19 (TCRdb year 2020). The receptor library was made with the immunoSEQ multiplex PCR assay. Held by TCRdb, this immuneACCESS table contains in-frame sequences only and omits some clones. Under half of the omission traces to an unresolved V gene where checked; the cause of the rest is unknown. The sample table records 68,000 or so clones; 90% to 95% of these occur just once. More than 5.5% of the sample is taken by the ten largest. Sequences were obtained from peripheral blood. The receptors were sampled from a man between 35 and 55 years old with COVID-19, enrolled during active disease.

CDR3 residues: CASSQGLRNTEAFF. The CDR3 DNA reads TGTGCCAGCAGCCAGGGGCTGAGGAACACTGAAGCTTTCTTT. The chain recombines TRBV5-5 with TRBJ1-1, with D perhaps TRBD1 (6 bases). In germline, CDR1 is SGHKS, CDR2 YYEKEE (reference sequence). The V and J ends lost 4 bases and 1 base respectively, with 11 bases between them. The CDR3 runs to 14 residues. The whole variable domain, remainder taken from reference TRBV5-5 and TRBJ1-1, is DAGVTQSPTHLIKTRGQQVTLRCSPISGHKSVSWYQQVLGQGPQFIFQYYEKEERGRGNFPDRFSARQFPNYSSELNVNALLLGDSALYLCASSQGLRNTEAFFGQGTRLTVV.

The chain recombines TRBV12-1 with TRBJ1-6. TRBV12-1 is marked as a pseudogene. The CDR3 runs to 12 residues. The CDR3 region is CASRPENSPLHF. The DNA for the CDR3 is TGTGCCAGCAGACCGGAGAATTCACCCCTCCACTTT.

CDR3 region: CASSTLAGNTIYF. The CDR3 DNA reads as TGTGCCAGCAGCACCCTAGCTGGAAACACCATATATTTT. The chain is built from TRBV7-9 and TRBJ1-3; no reliable D call. Trimming cost V 5 bases and J 2 bases, with 7 bases left between them. Per germline, CDR1 SEHNR and CDR2 FQNEAQ (reference sequence). CDR3 length: 13 residues. The full variable domain, rest sourced from reference TRBV7-9 and TRBJ1-3, is DTGVSQNPRHKITKRGQNVTFRCDPISEHNRLYWYRQTLGQGPEFLTYFQNEAQLEKSRLLSDRFSAERPKGSFSTLEIQRTEQGDSAMYLCASSTLAGNTIYFGEGSWLTVV.

This chain links TRBV2 with TRBJ2-1; TRBD2 aligns across 9 bases. The CDR3 runs to 14 residues. V lost 7 bases to trimming and J lost 4 bases; unmatched junction nucleotides: 5. CDR1 is SNHLY and CDR2 is FYNNEI in the germline V gene. In DNA form, the CDR3 reads TGTGCCAGCATCCAGACTAGCGGTTACAATGAGCAGTTCTTC. It specifies CASIQTSGYNEQFF.

This rearrangement joins TRBV9 to TRBJ1-1; D not resolved. The CDR3 runs 13 residues. Germline loops: CDR1 SGDLS, CDR2 YYNGEE. V gave up 4 bases and J gave up 0 bases, with 7 bases separating them. DNA of the CDR3: TGTGCCAGCAGCCAACAGATGAACACTGAAGCTTTCTTT. As protein: CASSQQMNTEAFF.

The genes are TRBV7-6 and TRBJ2-1; 8 bases are a match to TRBD1. CDR1 SGHVS and CDR2 FNYEAQ come from the germline V gene. J was trimmed by 6 bases and V by 3 bases; bases with no gene match: 7. The CDR3 has 15 residues. CDR3 in DNA: TGTGCCAGCAGCTTCCCCGGGACAGGATCCAATGAGCAGTTCTTC. It encodes CASSFPGTGSNEQFF.

The chain links TRBV7-9 to TRBJ2-7; TRBD1 is a possible D gene (5 bases). CDR3 length equals 12 residues. From germline, CDR1 is SEHNR and CDR2 FQNEAQ (reference sequence). Trimming left V 8 bases short and J 3 bases short, with 11 bases between. The CDR3 region is CASGPQGYEQYF. The CDR3 DNA is TGTGCCAGCGGCCCCCAGGGCTACGAGCAGTACTTC.

V usage is TRBV28 and J usage is TRBJ1-5, with a possible D match to TRBD1 (6 bases). With 3 bases removed from V and 4 bases from J, the gap between germline ends came to 13 bases. Per germline, CDR1 MDHEN and CDR2 SYDVKM. This CDR3 is built from 15 residues. The CDR3 sequence is CASSFETGGNQPQHF. CDR3 nucleotides: TGTGCCAGCAGTTTCGAGACAGGAGGTAATCAGCCCCAGCATTTT.

This clone was counted only a few times. The chain combines TRBV9 with TRBJ1-6; maybe TRBD1 (5 bases). The V gene lost 0 bases and the J gene lost 9 bases, with 13 bases spanning the gap. The germline CDR1 and CDR2 sequences are SGDLS and YYNGEE. The CDR3 loop spans 15 amino acids. The CDR3: CASSVGPGNGSPLHF. CDR3 sequence (DNA): TGTGCCAGCAGCGTAGGACCAGGGAATGGTTCACCCCTCCACTTT.

V is TRBV18 and J is TRBJ2-7, with TRBD1 matching over 10 bases. The germline CDR1 and CDR2 sequences are KGHSH and LQKENI. The trim removed 8 bases at V and 3 bases at J, leaving 10 bases unmatched. The CDR3 covers 15 residues. The CDR3 loop is CASRPGQGTVYEQYF. The CDR3 DNA sequence: TGTGCCAGCAGGCCGGGACAGGGGACCGTCTACGAGCAGTACTTC.

The gene calls are TRBV19 and TRBJ1-5, with no clear D. From germline, CDR1 is LNHDA and CDR2 SQIVND (reference sequence). V was cut by 4 bases and J by 3 bases, with 16 bases left in between. CDR3 length: 16 residues. DNA for the CDR3: TGTGCCAGTAGTACTGTTGAGGGATTGTACAATCAGCCCCAGCATTTT. Its translation: CASSTVEGLYNQPQHF.

The chain uses TRBV6-1 and TRBJ2-1; TRBD2 matches 10 bases. The CDR3 runs 16 residues. J gave up 5 bases and V 2 bases, and 6 bases lay outside the gene matches. Germline CDR1 and CDR2: MNHNS and SASEGT. The CDR3 DNA reads TGTGCCAGCAGTGAAACCCCACTAGCGGGGAACAATGAGCAGTTCTTC. Translation: CASSETPLAGNNEQFF.

A few counts support this clone. The chain joins TRBV28 to TRBJ1-6; D call uncertain. V was shortened by 7 bases and J by 6 bases, with 16 bases between the two germline ends. The CDR3 consists of 15 residues. Germline V CDR1 and CDR2: MDHEN, SYDVKM. CDR3 sequence (DNA): TGTGCCAGCATCTCTACCAGGTCGTCTAATTCACCCCTCCACTTT. Encoded protein: CASISTRSSNSPLHF.

The gene calls are TRBV7-2 and TRBJ1-6; D uncertain. The V and J ends lost 5 bases and 7 bases respectively, with 12 bases between them. The CDR3 loop spans 14 amino acids. The germline V gene has CDR1 SGHTA and CDR2 FQGNSA. Written as DNA, the CDR3 is TGTGCCAGCAGCCCCGAGGCGAGAAATTCACCCCTCCACTTT. Its translation: CASSPEARNSPLHF.

The J gene is TRBJ2-7, the V gene TRBV6-2 or TRBV6-3; 9 bases match TRBD1. The CDR3 runs to 13 residues. Germline assignment: CDR1 MNHEY and CDR2 SVGEGT. The junction had 6 bases not matched to a gene; V was cut back by 6 bases and J by 6 bases. The CDR3 loop reads CASSHNRGREQYF. The DNA for the CDR3 is TGTGCCAGCAGCCATAACAGGGGGCGCGAGCAGTACTTC.

J is TRBJ1-6 and V is TRBV6-1, with 7 bases identical to TRBD1. Germline V gives CDR1 MNHNS, CDR2 SASEGT. This CDR3 is built from 16 residues. J was trimmed by 8 bases and V by 2 bases; bases with no gene match: 9. CDR3 nucleotides: TGTGCCAGCAGTGAAATATCGCGGCAGGGGGATTCACCCCTCCACTTT. Its translation: CASSEISRQGDSPLHF.

CDR3 DNA sequence: TGTGCCAGCAGCTTACAGGGTAGTAATCAGCCCCAGCATTTT. Translated: CASSLQGSNQPQHF. The chain is built from TRBV7-9 and TRBJ1-5; tentative D call: TRBD1 (5 bases). In germline, CDR1 is SEHNR, CDR2 FQNEAQ (reference sequence). CDR3 length: 14 amino acids. V was pared by 2 bases and J by 4 bases, with 9 bases between.

The table lists this clone with a count of one. This chain connects TRBV5-4 to TRBJ2-7; 9 bases map to TRBD1. Germline V gene sequence: CDR1 SGHNT, CDR2 YYREEE (reference sequence). This CDR3 contains 14 residues. V was clipped by 4 bases and J by 5 bases; unmatched bases: 7. The chain's CDR3 is CASSNGTGYHEQYF. In DNA, the CDR3 is TGTGCCAGCAGCAACGGGACAGGGTACCACGAGCAGTACTTC.

This clone was detected a few times. This chain connects TRBV20-1 to TRBJ1-3; possible D gene TRBD1, 5 bases. In germline, CDR1 is DFQATT, CDR2 SNEGSKA (reference sequence). The CDR3 spans 15 residues. The V and J ends lost 3 bases and 4 bases respectively, with 16 bases between them. CDR3 in amino acids: CSASLAGYAGNTIYF. CDR3 DNA: TGCAGTGCTAGTCTGGCAGGGTATGCCGGAAACACCATATATTTT.

V is TRBV11-3 and J is TRBJ1-6, with D uncertain. The CDR3 is made up of 14 amino acids. V was pared by 8 bases and J by 4 bases, with 12 bases between. CDR1 and CDR2 (germline): SGHNT, YENEEA. CDR3 residues: CASSAGVYNSPLHF. CDR3 nucleotide sequence: TGTGCCAGCTCAGCCGGGGTATATAATTCACCCCTCCACTTT.

The chain's CDR3 is CASSLTTAGTTEAFF. The DNA for the CDR3 is TGCGCCAGCAGCTTAACGACAGCCGGAACAACTGAAGCTTTCTTT. The chain employs TRBV5-1 and TRBJ1-1, with D possibly TRBD1 on 5 matching bases. Germline-derived CDR1 and CDR2 are SGHRS and YFSETQ. Trimming cost V 2 bases and J 5 bases, with 16 bases left between them. The CDR3 length is 15 residues.

This sequence joins TRBV6-5 and TRBJ1-2, with 8 bases identical to TRBD1. V lost 4 bases to trimming and J lost 11 bases; unmatched junction nucleotides: 12. The CDR3 is made up of 14 amino acids. In germline, CDR1 is MNHEY, CDR2 SVGAGI. DNA for the CDR3: TGTGCCAGCAGTTCGTTAGACAGGGGTGGTTTATACACCTTC. Translated, it gives CASSSLDRGGLYTF.

The V call is TRBV6-5, the J call TRBJ1-6; TRBD1 aligns across 8 bases. Germline V lookup: CDR1 MNHEY, CDR2 SVGAGI. The length of the CDR3 is 15 residues. Trimming removed 7 bases from V and 7 bases from J; junction bases left unmatched: 9. The CDR3: CASNTPRDRNSPLHF. The CDR3 DNA reads as TGTGCCAGCAACACCCCCCGGGACAGGAATTCACCCCTCCACTTT.

The rearrangement links TRBV7-6 to TRBJ2-2; 15 bases match TRBD2. The CDR3 length is 18 residues. Trimming removed 4 bases from V and 3 bases from J; junction bases left unmatched: 6. CDR1 and CDR2 (germline): SGHVS, FNYEAQ. As DNA, the CDR3 is TGTGCCAGCAGCTACGGACTAGCGGGGGGGCACGACACCGGGGAGCTGTTTTTT. Translating gives CASSYGLAGGHDTGELFF.

The chain is built from TRBV19 and TRBJ1-5; 7 bases match TRBD1. The CDR3 has 14 amino acids. Germline V lookup: CDR1 LNHDA, CDR2 SQIVND (reference sequence). With V trimmed by 6 bases and J by 7 bases, 9 bases remained unmatched. CDR3 residues: CASSLNRGWQPQHF. The CDR3 DNA is TGTGCCAGTAGCCTGAACAGGGGTTGGCAGCCCCAGCATTTT.

The chain uses TRBV6-6 and TRBJ1-1; 9 nucleotides agree with TRBD1. The germline V gene encodes CDR1 MNHNY and CDR2 SVGAGI (reference sequence). The V and J ends lost 7 bases and 5 bases, in that order; junction bases with no gene match: 11. The CDR3 loop spans 15 amino acids. This CDR3 reads CASNTGGTPWTEAFF. The CDR3 region has the DNA TGTGCCAGCAACACAGGGGGCACTCCTTGGACTGAAGCTTTCTTT.